This record covers a single T cell receptor (beta chain). This receptor's antigen is unknown. No much larger clone exists at a distance of one base, and base qualities are not known. The data were obtained in a study of blood T cells in healthy people across ages (dated by TCRdb to 2014 to 2015). Broadly, across the study: In model experiments, template switching captured about one uniquely barcoded TCR beta cDNA molecule for every two T cells. To track age-related changes in TCR beta repertoire diversity, the study relied on deep sequencing normalized with unique cDNA molecular identifiers. The donors were split into four age groups: young (average about 16 years), middle-aged (nearly 40), aged (roughly 65) and long-lived (under 90). To avoid experimental bias, donors of different ages were distributed randomly across sequencing lanes. The study analyzed two additional independent replicas of 1 million unique cDNA reads from the same blood draw for two donors, one aged 18 to 30 and one aged 80 or older. The investigation overall reported the following: Compared with the aged group, the long-lived group had more naive CD4+ T cells, fewer expanded clones and increased TCR diversity, a pattern suggesting age selection. Observed TCR beta diversity per million T cells fell roughly linearly with age, and a significant reduction was already apparent by age approximately 41. Conclusive comparison of naive and antigen-experienced compartments was prevented by the profiling of bulk unsorted PBMCs. There was a strong correlation between observed TCR beta diversity and the percentage of naive T cells measured by flow cytometry. Because donor CMV infection status was unknown, age-related changes in expanded clonotypes were potentially confounded. Estimates of total diversity based on one million sequenced T cells were regarded as lower bounds and as underestimates.

The 39 donors, aged roughly 6 to 95 years, were systemically healthy Caucasian individuals from Russia. About 9.8 milliliters of peripheral blood were drawn from each donor into EDTA-treated Vacutainer tubes. Ficoll-Paque density-gradient centrifugation was used to isolate PBMCs, with at least 7 million per sample. Trizol reagent was used to extract total RNA from the PBMCs, yielding at least 5 micrograms per sample. For every donor, an aliquot of PBMCs went through flow cytometry to measure the percentages of naive CD45RAhigh/CD27high T cells. Library preparation was by 5' RACE. For sequencing, an Illumina HiSeq 2500 was employed. A second PCR of roughly 7 to 11 cycles was performed with a sample-barcoded 5' primer and a J-beta primer mix. A template-switch 5' adaptor carrying 12 random nucleotides introduced a unique molecular identifier onto each TCR beta cDNA molecule. At least 2.5 million CDR3-containing paired-end reads were obtained from each sample. All of the RNA was converted into first-strand cDNA using the Mint cDNA synthesis kit, with a TRBC-specific oligonucleotide serving as the primer. After uracil-DNA glycosylase treatment, a first 18-cycle PCR used universal primers M1SS and BC2_uni_R on all cDNA. Turning to the authors' computational methods: Normalization of each sample was performed by random selection of 1 million high-quality reads, each carrying a distinct molecular identifier. Instead of being binned into consensus sequences, reads that shared molecular identifiers were thrown out. MiTCR, set to a Q25 quality threshold and the strictest error-elimination algorithm, was used for CDR3 identification, clonotype clustering and error correction. Lower-bound total TCR beta diversity was estimated with a nonparametric unseen species model using Euler transformation. TCRdb reworked the public reads: Q25 trimming with fastp, MiXCR clone assembly, productive beta chains retained. Under each unique CDR3 protein, matching rows form one entry showing the most common genes and DNA. Here the V and J calls rest on TCRdb's processing, not on the authors' analysis. The sample table contains 700,000 or so distinct CDR3 sequences; only one count was recorded for around two fifths of them. The ten most abundant clones make up around 30% of the sample.

The CDR3, from cysteine to phenylalanine, totals 15 residues. Only CDR3 DNA is held: 45 bases, read in frame from base 1. V is pared back by 7 bases and J by 7 bases, with 20 bases lying between the germline termini. The chain joins TRBV12-3 or TRBV12-4 to TRBJ2-1; possibly the D gene is TRBD2, per 7 matching bases. Sequenced: blood. The TCR originated in a man older than 75 in good health. The DNA sequence follows: TGTGCCAGCACGGTCTTAGGACTAGGGGGGAATGAGCAGTTCTTC. It translates to CASTVLGLGGNEQFF.